A selection of T cell receptor beta chains follows, all from one sample in a study of blood T cell repertoires in COVID-19. Some clones are missing from TCRdb's copy, which holds only in-frame ones; the method was immunoSEQ multiplex PCR. The data hold 200,000 or so clones, with 80% observed a single time. Material for sequencing was PBMCs or T cells enriched from blood (not recorded which). The receptor set was obtained from a woman aged 40 to 55 with acute COVID-19. Each CDR3 is given with its conserved first and last residue. Each record gives: J gene, V gene, CDR3 protein.

J gene: TRBJ2-3
V gene: TRBV30
CDR3 protein: CAGGTSGTTQYF

J gene: TRBJ1-2
V gene: TRBV28
CDR3 protein: CASAPDRGGYGYTF

J gene: TRBJ1-1
V gene: TRBV30
CDR3 protein: CAWGRAGVNTEAFF

J gene: TRBJ2-1
V gene: TRBV5-6
CDR3 protein: CASSQPGSSYNEQFF

J gene: TRBJ1-2
V gene: TRBV6-5
CDR3 protein: CASSYATGINYGYTF

J gene: TRBJ2-7
V gene: TRBV5-1
CDR3 protein: CASSLTSGRVGEQYF

J gene: TRBJ2-7
V gene: TRBV9
CDR3 protein: CASSVGTSYEQYF

J gene: TRBJ1-1
V gene: TRBV7-9
CDR3 protein: CASSLDRGTGGSTEAFF

J gene: TRBJ2-3
V gene: TRBV10-3
CDR3 protein: CAIRSASGGLMNTDTQYF

J gene: TRBJ2-7
V gene: TRBV5-1
CDR3 protein: CASSLDLQQGYEQYF

J gene: TRBJ1-4
V gene: TRBV7-9
CDR3 protein: CASSNRQATNEKLFF

J gene: TRBJ2-7
V gene: TRBV6-2/TRBV6-3
CDR3 protein: CASSYSHREQYF

J gene: TRBJ1-1
V gene: TRBV10-1
CDR3 protein: CASSDPGSEAFF

J gene: TRBJ2-1
V gene: TRBV5-5
CDR3 protein: CASSSLTSGSYNEQFF

J gene: TRBJ2-1
V gene: TRBV6-2/TRBV6-3
CDR3 protein: CASSGLVTSGRALYRGGEQFF

J gene: TRBJ2-1
V gene: TRBV2
CDR3 protein: CASRGAGTGLNEQFF

J gene: TRBJ2-5
V gene: TRBV28
CDR3 protein: CASSSATYETQYF

J gene: TRBJ2-7
V gene: TRBV28
CDR3 protein: CASSFSDRGRDEQYF

J gene: TRBJ2-1
V gene: TRBV6-5
CDR3 protein: CASSADRELNNEQFF

J gene: TRBJ2-5
V gene: TRBV24-1
CDR3 protein: CATSLGGEETQYF

J gene: TRBJ2-1
V gene: TRBV5-1
CDR3 protein: CASSYLTSSYNEQFF

J gene: TRBJ1-5
V gene: TRBV6-5
CDR3 protein: CASSYSRRENQPQHF

J gene: TRBJ1-5
V gene: TRBV11-2
CDR3 protein: CASSLSPTRRSNQPQHF

J gene: TRBJ1-4
V gene: TRBV27
CDR3 protein: CASSLSGTGWEKLFF

J gene: TRBJ1-1
V gene: TRBV10-3
CDR3 protein: CAISPRDTEAFF

J gene: TRBJ1-2
V gene: TRBV19
CDR3 protein: CASSTSGTEYYGYTF

J gene: TRBJ2-5
V gene: TRBV18
CDR3 protein: CASSPLRETQYF

J gene: TRBJ1-1
V gene: TRBV28
CDR3 protein: CAVRDWNTEAFF

J gene: TRBJ2-7
V gene: TRBV9
CDR3 protein: CASSVVDRGPYEQYF

J gene: TRBJ2-1
V gene: TRBV7-9
CDR3 protein: CASSLAIAGLDEQFF

J gene: TRBJ2-1
V gene: TRBV5-1
CDR3 protein: CASSRDRTYNEQFF

J gene: TRBJ2-7
V gene: TRBV5-1
CDR3 protein: CASSLEGGRNGEQYF

J gene: TRBJ2-1
V gene: TRBV20-1
CDR3 protein: CSARDRYQFF

J gene: TRBJ1-2
V gene: TRBV7-3
CDR3 protein: CASSSHRGDYGYTF

J gene: TRBJ1-1
V gene: TRBV28
CDR3 protein: CASSSTGGPVNTEAFF

J gene: TRBJ1-2
V gene: TRBV5-6
CDR3 protein: CASSPGTGKRGYTF

J gene: TRBJ2-7
V gene: TRBV3-1/TRBV3-2
CDR3 protein: CASSQASTGSYEQYF

J gene: TRBJ1-6
V gene: TRBV12-3/TRBV12-4
CDR3 protein: CASRSNGPLHF

J gene: TRBJ2-7
V gene: TRBV2
CDR3 protein: CASSRTGVNEQYF

J gene: TRBJ2-1
V gene: TRBV11-2
CDR3 protein: CASSTSSGGPYNEQFF

J gene: TRBJ2-1
V gene: TRBV10-3
CDR3 protein: CAIGQGPGDEQFF

J gene: TRBJ2-2
V gene: TRBV5-1
CDR3 protein: CASSLAGTSSGELFF

J gene: TRBJ1-2
V gene: TRBV10-3
CDR3 protein: CAISEPGTGTGYTF

J gene: TRBJ1-6
V gene: TRBV4-3
CDR3 protein: CASSQELDRANSPLHF

J gene: TRBJ1-5
V gene: TRBV28
CDR3 protein: CASLTARGNQPQHF